This record looks at one T cell receptor beta chain sequence and its context. The data originate from a study of blood T cell repertoires in COVID-19. In the original workflow: Nucleated cell number was recorded as an estimate derived from reference gene primer amplification. Sequencing was performed with immunoSEQ multiplex PCR; in TCRdb, only in-frame clones are kept and a portion is missing. Clone size and V and J calls were adopted from that table, with D and trimming inferred from the DNA. Here the sample spans 330,000 or so clones, around nine tenths being singletons. Everyone who took part was roughly 18 to 100 years old, and they came from about two dozen US areas. Cohorts were assigned according to the clinical history that participants reported. No more than 2 weeks before study entry, exposed participants had met a case of COVID-19. The CDR3 loop spans 13 amino acids. V was pared by 5 bases and J by 4 bases, with 4 bases of the junction left unmatched. The germline gives CDR1 MDHEN, CDR2 SYDVKM.

Input material: PBMCs or T cells enriched from blood (not recorded which). This receptor was taken from a woman under 40 who had been exposed to COVID-19. The J gene is TRBJ1-1, the V gene TRBV28; 7 bases align to TRBD1. CDR3: CASSQTGRTEAFF. The CDR3 nucleotides read TGTGCCAGCAGTCAGACAGGGCGCACTGAAGCTTTCTTT.